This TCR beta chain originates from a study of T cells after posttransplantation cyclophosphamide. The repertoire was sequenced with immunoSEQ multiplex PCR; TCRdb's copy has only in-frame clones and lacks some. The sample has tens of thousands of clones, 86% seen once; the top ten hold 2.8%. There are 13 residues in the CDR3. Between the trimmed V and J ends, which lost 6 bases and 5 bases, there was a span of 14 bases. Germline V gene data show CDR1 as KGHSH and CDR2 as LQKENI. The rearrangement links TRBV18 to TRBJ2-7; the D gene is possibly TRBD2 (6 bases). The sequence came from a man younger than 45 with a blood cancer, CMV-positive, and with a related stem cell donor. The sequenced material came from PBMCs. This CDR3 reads CASSYGGWDEQYF. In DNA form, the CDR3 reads TGTGCCAGCTCGTACGGGGGTTGGGACGAGCAGTACTTC.